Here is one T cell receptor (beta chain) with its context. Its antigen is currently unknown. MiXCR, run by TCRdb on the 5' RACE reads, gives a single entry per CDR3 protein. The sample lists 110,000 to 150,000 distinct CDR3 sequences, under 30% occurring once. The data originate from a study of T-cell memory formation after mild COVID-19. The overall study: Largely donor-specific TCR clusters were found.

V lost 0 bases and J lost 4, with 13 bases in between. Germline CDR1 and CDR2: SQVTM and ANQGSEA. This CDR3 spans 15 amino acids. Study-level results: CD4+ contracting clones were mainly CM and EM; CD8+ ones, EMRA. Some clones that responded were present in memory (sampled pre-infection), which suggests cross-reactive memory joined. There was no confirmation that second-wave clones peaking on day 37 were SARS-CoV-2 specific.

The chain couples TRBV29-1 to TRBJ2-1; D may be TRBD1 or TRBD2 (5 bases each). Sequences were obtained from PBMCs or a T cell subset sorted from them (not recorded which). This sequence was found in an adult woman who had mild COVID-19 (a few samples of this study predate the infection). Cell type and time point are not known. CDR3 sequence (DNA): TGCAGCGTTGAAGATCCGGGACGCTCTTACAATGAGCAGTTCTTC. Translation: CSVEDPGRSYNEQFF.